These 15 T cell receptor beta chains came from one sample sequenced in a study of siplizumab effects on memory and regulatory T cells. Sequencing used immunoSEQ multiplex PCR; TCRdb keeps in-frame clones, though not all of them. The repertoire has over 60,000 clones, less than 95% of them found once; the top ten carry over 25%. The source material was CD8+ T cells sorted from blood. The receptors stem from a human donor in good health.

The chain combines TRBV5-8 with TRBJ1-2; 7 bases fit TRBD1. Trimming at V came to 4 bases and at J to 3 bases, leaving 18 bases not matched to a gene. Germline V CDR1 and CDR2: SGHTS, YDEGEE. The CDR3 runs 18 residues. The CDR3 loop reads CASSAGEDRDSFHYGYTF. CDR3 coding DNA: TGTGCCAGCAGCGCGGGCGAGGATCGGGACAGCTTCCACTATGGCTACACCTTC.

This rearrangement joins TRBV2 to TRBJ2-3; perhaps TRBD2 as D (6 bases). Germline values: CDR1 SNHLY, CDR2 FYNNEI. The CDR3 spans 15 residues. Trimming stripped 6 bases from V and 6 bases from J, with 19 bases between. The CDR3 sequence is CASRTTGGTRDTQYF. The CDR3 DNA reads TGTGCCAGCAGAACTACTGGCGGGACGAGGGATACGCAGTATTTT.

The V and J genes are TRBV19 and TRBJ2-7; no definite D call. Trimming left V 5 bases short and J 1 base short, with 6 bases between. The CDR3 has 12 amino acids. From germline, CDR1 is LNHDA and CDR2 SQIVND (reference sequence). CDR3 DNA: TGTGCCAGTAGTTCCGGTTCCTACGAGCAGTACTTC. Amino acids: CASSSGSYEQYF.

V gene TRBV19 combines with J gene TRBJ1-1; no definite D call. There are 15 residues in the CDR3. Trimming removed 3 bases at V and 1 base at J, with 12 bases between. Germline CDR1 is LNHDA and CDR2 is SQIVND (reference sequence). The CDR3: CASSIHPETNTEAFF. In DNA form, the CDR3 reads TGTGCCAGTAGTATTCACCCAGAAACGAACACTGAAGCTTTCTTT. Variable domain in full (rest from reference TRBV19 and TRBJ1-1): DGGITQSPKYLFRKEGQNVTLSCEQNLNHDAMYWYRQDPGQGLRLIYYSQIVNDFQKGDIAEGYSVSREKKESFPLTVTSAQKNPTAFYLCASSIHPETNTEAFFGQGTRLTVV.

CDR3: CSVDSPAGGEAGEQFF. CDR3 bases: TGCAGCGTTGATTCCCCAGCGGGAGGGGAAGCGGGTGAGCAGTTCTTC. V usage is TRBV29-1 and J usage is TRBJ2-1, with 10 bases matching TRBD2. Germline CDR1 reads SQVTM; CDR2 reads ANQGSEA. V shed 3 bases, J shed 9 bases, and the junction held 14 bases outside the gene matches. This CDR3 contains 16 residues.

In nucleotides, the CDR3 is TGTGCCAGCAGCTTAGGCGGGGCTAACTATGGCTACACCTTC. Its translation: CASSLGGANYGYTF. J is TRBJ1-2 and V is TRBV7-9; D unclear. The CDR3 is made up of 14 amino acids. Trimming cost V 1 base and J 0 bases, with 6 bases left between them. CDR1 and CDR2 (germline): SEHNR, FQNEAQ (reference sequence).

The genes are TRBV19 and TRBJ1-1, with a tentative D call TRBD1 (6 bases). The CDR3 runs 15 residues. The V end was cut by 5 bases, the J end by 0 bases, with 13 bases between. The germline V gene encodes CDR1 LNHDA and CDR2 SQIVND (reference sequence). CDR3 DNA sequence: TGTGCCAGTAGTTGGGGGGCAGCGTTGAACACTGAAGCTTTCTTT. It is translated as CASSWGAALNTEAFF.

CDR3 loop: CSVERLASPDTQYF. The CDR3 DNA reads as TGCAGCGTTGAAAGGCTAGCCAGCCCAGATACGCAGTATTTT. The chain has TRBV29-1 and TRBJ2-3; weak D call: TRBD2 (5 bases). Per germline, CDR1 SQVTM and CDR2 ANQGSEA. CDR3 size: 14 residues. Trimming pared 2 bases from V and 4 bases from J, leaving 13 bases between.

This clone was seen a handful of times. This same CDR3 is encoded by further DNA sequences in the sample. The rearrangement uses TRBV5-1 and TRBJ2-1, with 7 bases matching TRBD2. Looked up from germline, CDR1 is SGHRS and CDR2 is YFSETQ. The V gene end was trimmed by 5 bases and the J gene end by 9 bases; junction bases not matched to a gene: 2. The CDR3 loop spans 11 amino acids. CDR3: CASRGGPEQFF. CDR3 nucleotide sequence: TGCGCCAGCAGGGGAGGGCCTGAGCAGTTCTTC.

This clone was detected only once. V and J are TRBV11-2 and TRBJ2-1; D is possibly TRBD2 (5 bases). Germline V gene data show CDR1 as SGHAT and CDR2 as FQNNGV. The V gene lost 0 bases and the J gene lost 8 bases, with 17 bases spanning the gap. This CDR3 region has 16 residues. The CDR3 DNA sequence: TGTGCCAGCAGCTTAGAAGAGGGAGTAGGTGGCCATGAGCAGTTCTTC. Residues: CASSLEEGVGGHEQFF.

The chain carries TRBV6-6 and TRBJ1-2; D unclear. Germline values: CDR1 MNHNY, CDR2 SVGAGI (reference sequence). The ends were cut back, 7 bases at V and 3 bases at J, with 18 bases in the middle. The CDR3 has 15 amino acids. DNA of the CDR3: TGTGCCAGCACATCGGGGATAACAGTTTACTATGGCTACACCTTC. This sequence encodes CASTSGITVYYGYTF.

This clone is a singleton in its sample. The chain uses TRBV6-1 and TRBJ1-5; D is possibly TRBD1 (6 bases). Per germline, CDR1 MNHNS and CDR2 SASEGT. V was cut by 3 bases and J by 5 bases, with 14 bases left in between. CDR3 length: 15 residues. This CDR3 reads CASSEGGAGYQPQHF. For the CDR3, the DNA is TGTGCCAGCAGTGAGGGGGGGGCAGGGTATCAGCCCCAGCATTTT.

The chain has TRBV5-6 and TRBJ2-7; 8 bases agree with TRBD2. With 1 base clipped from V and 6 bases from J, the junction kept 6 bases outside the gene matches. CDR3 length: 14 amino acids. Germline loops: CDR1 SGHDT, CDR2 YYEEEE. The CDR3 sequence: CASSLRGGLREQYF. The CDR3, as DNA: TGTGCCAGCAGCTTGCGGGGGGGGCTGCGCGAGCAGTACTTC.

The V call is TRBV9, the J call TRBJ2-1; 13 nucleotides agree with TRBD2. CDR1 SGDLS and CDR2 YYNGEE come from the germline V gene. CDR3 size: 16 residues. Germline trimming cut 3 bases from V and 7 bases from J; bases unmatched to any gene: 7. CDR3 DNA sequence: TGTGCCAGCAGCGACCCACTAGCGGGAGGGCCTAATGAGCAGTTCTTC. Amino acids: CASSDPLAGGPNEQFF.

Here the CDR3 DNA reads TGTGCCAGCAGTTTTCGGGGGGCTAACTATGGCTACACCTTC. It yields the protein CASSFRGANYGYTF. The chain links TRBV27 to TRBJ1-2; possible D gene TRBD1, 5 bases. The V gene lost 3 bases and the J gene lost 0 bases, with 8 bases spanning the gap. Germline values: CDR1 MNHEY, CDR2 SMNVEV (reference sequence). This CDR3 region has 14 residues.